This T cell receptor beta chain is drawn from a study of OX40 agonist ivuxolimab in advanced cancers. The CDR3 contains 15 residues. With 5 bases clipped from V and 1 base from J, the junction kept 4 bases outside the gene matches. CDR1 is SGHVS and CDR2 is FQNEAQ in the germline V gene. The assay was immunoSEQ multiplex PCR, and TCRdb's table has in-frame clones only and misses some. The table lists some 70,000 clones, about 90% of them singletons. V is TRBV7-8 and J is TRBJ1-1, with TRBD1 identical over 10 bases. The receptor comes from an adult with an advanced solid tumor such as melanoma, head and neck, liver or kidney cancer. The sample in question was CD4+ or CD8+ T cells sorted from blood, obtained in a trial of the OX40 agonist ivuxolimab. The CDR3 loop is CASSGGTGANTEAFF. The CDR3 nucleotides read TGTGCCAGCAGCGGGGGGACAGGGGCGAACACTGAAGCTTTCTTT. The whole variable domain, filled in from reference TRBV7-8 and TRBJ1-1, reads GAGVSQSPRYKVAKRGQDVALRCDPISGHVSLFWYQQALGQGPEFLTYFQNEAQLDKSGLPSDRFFAERPEGSVSTLKIQRTQQEDSAVYLCASSGGTGANTEAFFGQGTRLTVV.